What follows is one T cell receptor beta chain and its context. This sample is drawn from a study of blood T cell repertoires in COVID-19. Generated by immunoSEQ multiplex PCR, the TCRdb table keeps only in-frame clones and is missing some. Of roughly 240,000 clones in the sample, 87% are singletons; the top ten hold 2.5% to 3%. This TCR was recovered from a woman in her twenties or thirties with acute COVID-19. Sample: PBMCs or T cells enriched from blood (not recorded which).

CDR3 in amino acids: CASSFLREHTEAFF. The CDR3 coding sequence is TGTGCCAGCAGCTTTTTGAGAGAACACACTGAAGCTTTCTTT. The chain links TRBV11-2 to TRBJ1-1; D unresolved. V was pared by 3 bases and J by 3 bases, with 11 bases between. This CDR3 contains 14 residues. Germline CDR1 reads SGHAT; CDR2 reads FQNNGV.